This is a list of T cell receptor beta chains from one sample in a study of cytomegalovirus exposure and HLA in healthy donors. Generated by immunoSEQ multiplex PCR, the TCRdb table keeps only in-frame clones and is missing some. The data contain 170,000 or so clones, less than 90% of them singletons. Sample: PBMCs. All receptors derive from a middle-aged man in good health and CMV-seronegative. The CDR3 runs from the conserved cysteine through the conserved F or W. Fields, in order: clone size, D gene, J gene, V gene, CDR3 DNA, CDR3 protein. The D gene is left open where the match is weak. The size field is filled for only some rows; it gives once, few, many or a size class.

clone_size: .; d_call: TRBD1; j_call: TRBJ1-2; v_call: TRBV6-5; cdr3_nt: TGTGCCAGCAGTTTTCTTGTATCAGGACAGGGCTCGGGCTACACCTTC; cdr3_aa: CASSFLVSGQGSGYTF
clone_size: .; d_call: .; j_call: TRBJ1-5; v_call: TRBV7-2; cdr3_nt: TGTGCCAGCAGCTTAGCGCCGGGGCAGCCCCAGCATTTT; cdr3_aa: CASSLAPGQPQHF
clone_size: .; d_call: TRBD1; j_call: TRBJ2-2; v_call: TRBV5-4; cdr3_nt: TGTGCCAGCAGCTTGCCGGGACAGGCGAACACCGGGGAGCTGTTTTTT; cdr3_aa: CASSLPGQANTGELFF
clone_size: .; d_call: .; j_call: TRBJ1-2; v_call: TRBV29-1; cdr3_nt: TGCAGCGTGCCGGGACAAGGCTATGGCTACACCTTC; cdr3_aa: CSVPGQGYGYTF
clone_size: .; d_call: TRBD1; j_call: TRBJ2-3; v_call: TRBV7-3; cdr3_nt: TGTGCCAGCAGCCCTGACAGGGGGCGGTCGGATACGCAGTATTTT; cdr3_aa: CASSPDRGRSDTQYF
clone_size: .; d_call: TRBD1; j_call: TRBJ2-1; v_call: TRBV7-2; cdr3_nt: TGTGCCAGCAGCTTGGGACAGGGTACCGTGAATGAGCAGTTCTTC; cdr3_aa: CASSLGQGTVNEQFF
clone_size: .; d_call: TRBD1; j_call: TRBJ1-5; v_call: TRBV4-1; cdr3_nt: TGCGCCAGCAGCCAAGATGGACAGGGAAATCAGCCCCAGCATTTT; cdr3_aa: CASSQDGQGNQPQHF
clone_size: .; d_call: TRBD2; j_call: TRBJ2-3; v_call: TRBV9; cdr3_nt: TGTGCCAGCAGTCCAAACCCGGGACTAGCGGGGGGCTACACAGATACGCAGTATTTT; cdr3_aa: CASSPNPGLAGGYTDTQYF
clone_size: .; d_call: TRBD1; j_call: TRBJ2-6; v_call: TRBV9; cdr3_nt: TGTGCCAGCAGCGTCCTCCGGGACAGGGTTAACTCTGGGGCCAACGTCCTGACTTTC; cdr3_aa: CASSVLRDRVNSGANVLTF
clone_size: .; d_call: .; j_call: TRBJ1-1; v_call: TRBV20-1; cdr3_nt: TGCAGTGCCCCGAGGGGGACTGAAGCTTTCTTT; cdr3_aa: CSAPRGTEAFF
clone_size: .; d_call: .; j_call: TRBJ1-1; v_call: TRBV7-2; cdr3_nt: TGTGCCAGCAGCCCCCACAAGAACACTGAAGCTTTCTTT; cdr3_aa: CASSPHKNTEAFF
clone_size: .; d_call: .; j_call: TRBJ2-6; v_call: TRBV7-3; cdr3_nt: TGTGCCAGCAGCTTTCTGGAGGGGGCCAACGTCCTGACTTTC; cdr3_aa: CASSFLEGANVLTF
clone_size: once; d_call: .; j_call: TRBJ1-5; v_call: TRBV18; cdr3_nt: TGTGCCAGCTCCCTGGACTGGAATCAGCCCCAGCATTTT; cdr3_aa: CASSLDWNQPQHF
clone_size: .; d_call: .; j_call: TRBJ2-5; v_call: TRBV14; cdr3_nt: TGTGCCAGCAGCCAAGATAGTTCCCAGTACTTC; cdr3_aa: CASSQDSSQYF
clone_size: .; d_call: TRBD1; j_call: TRBJ1-5; v_call: TRBV10-3; cdr3_nt: TGTGCCACCAAGGGACAGGGCGATCAGCCCCAGCATTTT; cdr3_aa: CATKGQGDQPQHF
clone_size: .; d_call: .; j_call: TRBJ2-1; v_call: TRBV29-1; cdr3_nt: TGCAGCTACAACCCCGGGTCTAGAAACAATGAGCAGTTCTTC; cdr3_aa: CSYNPGSRNNEQFF
clone_size: .; d_call: .; j_call: TRBJ2-6; v_call: TRBV6-1; cdr3_nt: TGTGCCAGCAGTGTGACTTTCTCTGGGGCCAACGTCCTGACTTTC; cdr3_aa: CASSVTFSGANVLTF
clone_size: few; d_call: .; j_call: TRBJ1-2; v_call: TRBV9; cdr3_nt: TGTGCCAGCAGCGTAGTAGGGGGAGGCTACACCTTC; cdr3_aa: CASSVVGGGYTF
clone_size: .; d_call: .; j_call: TRBJ2-3; v_call: TRBV9; cdr3_nt: TGTGCCAGCAGCGTAGGCTATTCCCGCACAGATACGCAGTATTTT; cdr3_aa: CASSVGYSRTDTQYF
clone_size: .; d_call: .; j_call: TRBJ2-1; v_call: TRBV5-1; cdr3_nt: TGCGCCAGCAGCTCGAGCGGTGAAGTCGATGAGCAGTTCTTC; cdr3_aa: CASSSSGEVDEQFF
clone_size: .; d_call: TRBD1; j_call: TRBJ2-7; v_call: TRBV29-1; cdr3_nt: TGCAGCGTGACCGGGACAGGGAGTATCTACGAGCAGTACTTC; cdr3_aa: CSVTGTGSIYEQYF